This TCR beta chain was documented in a study of cytomegalovirus exposure and HLA in healthy donors. As for the study in general: A prior analysis found about 110 million unique TCR beta sequences from approximately 200 million T cells.

The study, taken as a whole, reports: The study recorded fewer than 200 TCR beta chains that were cytomegalovirus-associated.

Trimming removed 0 bases from V and 2 bases from J; junction bases left unmatched: 5. The CDR3 loop spans 16 amino acids. Germline V CDR1 and CDR2: SGHRS, YFSETQ. The PCR contained 60 Vbeta and 13 Jbeta primers. Here immunoSEQ multiplex PCR was the method, and the copy in TCRdb shows in-frame clones only, minus some. The sample holds roughly 84,000 clones, roughly four fifths seen once. In regard to this clone: The antigen is undetermined.

There were likely unrecorded immune exposures, though donors were nominally healthy when sampled. The chain links TRBV5-1 to TRBJ1-2; TRBD1 matches 9 bases. This TCR was recovered from a human donor in good health. Source material: PBMCs. Written as DNA, the CDR3 is TGCGCCAGCAGCTTGGACCCGACAGGGGGAAACTATGGCTACACCTTC. This gives the protein CASSLDPTGGNYGYTF.